This record looks at one T cell receptor (beta chain) sequence and its context. The record originates from a study of T cell responses to AZD1222 COVID-19 vaccine. Produced via immunoSEQ multiplex PCR; TCRdb's table is partial and in-frame only. Among 130,000 to 150,000 clones listed, 92% were seen once. Germline V CDR1 and CDR2: SGHNT, YYREEE (reference sequence). Trimming cost V 1 base and J 4 bases; bases outside gene matches: 3. This CDR3 has 14 amino acids. The specimen comprised peripheral blood, sampled on day 0 of AZD1222 vaccination. The rearrangement links TRBV5-4 to TRBJ2-7, with 9 bases identical to TRBD1. The TCR originated in an adult in good health. The DNA of the CDR3 is TGTGCCAGCAGCTTGATGGACAGGGGATACGAGCAGTACTTC. Residues: CASSLMDRGYEQYF. The full variable domain, in which reference TRBV5-4 and TRBJ2-7 provide the parts outside the CDR3, is ETGVTQSPTHLIKTRGQQVTLRCSSQSGHNTVSWYQQALGQGPQFIFQYYREEENGRGNFPPRFSGLQFPNYSSELNVNALELDDSALYLCASSLMDRGYEQYFGPGTRLTVT.